These 26 T cell receptor beta chains were sequenced from one sample in a study of vaccination and CD4 T cells after COVID-19. Indicated treatment: roughly 11-day PBMC culture with coronavirus spike peptide pools or control peptides (ViraFEST assay). Antigen specificity for these receptors is unknown. The assay that was used to sequence DNA from cultured CD4+ T cells was the Oncomine TCR Beta short-read assay. From the PCR reads, TCRdb called clonotypes with MiXCR, one entry per CDR3 protein. The sample has 7,500 to 10,000 distinct CDR3 sequences; roughly 44% are singletons. The sample taken for sequencing was CD4+ T cells from blood, cultured in vitro. Receptor source: a human donor who had recovered from COVID-19.

The chain combines TRBV12-3 or TRBV12-4 with TRBJ1-5; 9 bases match TRBD1. The length of the CDR3 is 15 residues. After removal of 6 bases from V and 6 bases from J, the junction contained 9 bases not matched to a gene. The CDR3, as DNA: TGTGCCAGCAGCCTACAGGGGGCGAACGGTCAGCCCCAGCATTTT. Protein product: CASSLQGANGQPQHF.

The CDR3 reads CASSSPTANLYGYTF. CDR3 DNA: TGTGCCAGCAGTTCACCCACAGCTAACCTCTATGGCTACACCTTC. The chain employs TRBV6-5 and TRBJ1-2; D not certain. The CDR3 loop spans 15 amino acids. V was pared by 4 bases and J by 4 bases, with 16 bases between. CDR1 and CDR2 from the germline V gene are MNHEY and SVGAGI.

J is TRBJ1-6 and V is TRBV9; no clear D gene. CDR3 length: 14 residues. V was cut by 0 bases and J by 7 bases, with 8 bases left in between. Germline-derived CDR1 and CDR2 are SGDLS and YYNGEE. CDR3 sequence (DNA): TGTGCCAGCAGCGTAGGTCAAGACAATTCACCCCTCCACTTT. Protein sequence: CASSVGQDNSPLHF.

The chain links TRBV19 to TRBJ1-5; no firm D call. CDR3 length: 13 amino acids. V shed 6 bases and J shed 3 bases, with 9 bases lying between them. Germline V gene lookup returns CDR1 LNHDA and CDR2 SQIVND (reference sequence). CDR3 DNA sequence: TGTGCCAGTAGAGACACAGACAATCAGCCCCAGCATTTT. This encodes CASRDTDNQPQHF.

The table lists this clonotype with a few counts. V gene TRBV11-2 combines with J gene TRBJ1-1, with D unresolved. Germline CDR1 and CDR2: SGHAT and FQNNGV. The CDR3 is 14 amino acids. V was pared by 3 bases and J by 1 base, with 9 bases between. CDR3 nucleotide sequence: TGTGCCAGCAGCTTCCCTAGACAGAACACTGAAGCTTTCTTT. This sequence encodes CASSFPRQNTEAFF.

Only a few counts were recorded for this clonotype. The V and J genes are TRBV6-1 and TRBJ2-7; 10 bases are shared with TRBD2. The CDR3 runs to 18 residues. Trimming cost V 2 bases and J 4 bases; bases outside gene matches: 14. Germline V gene sequence: CDR1 MNHNS, CDR2 SASEGT. DNA of the CDR3: TGTGCCAGCAGTGAATCGACCAGGGGGCTAGCGGGAGCATACGAGCAGTACTTC. The encoded protein is CASSESTRGLAGAYEQYF.

This clonotype was counted a single time. The CDR3 is CSESGVMGEAFF. The CDR3, as DNA: TGCAGCGAAAGTGGGGTTATGGGTGAAGCTTTCTTT. The V and J genes are TRBV29-1 and TRBJ1-1; D is uncertain. This CDR3 contains 12 residues. Deletions cut 7 bases from V and 7 bases from J, with 16 bases between. Per germline, CDR1 SQVTM and CDR2 ANQGSEA.

This clonotype was seen a few times. The chain is built from TRBV10-3 and TRBJ2-5; D might be TRBD1 (5 bases). Germline CDR1 is ENHRY and CDR2 is SYGVKD. The germline V and J ends were trimmed by 2 bases and 9 bases, with 19 bases remaining between them. The length of the CDR3 is 15 residues. This CDR3 is CAISEAQGPTEAQYF. The DNA for the CDR3 is TGTGCCATCAGTGAGGCCCAGGGCCCTACTGAGGCCCAGTACTTC.

The V call is TRBV7-8, the J call TRBJ2-1, with D perhaps TRBD1 or TRBD2 (6 bases each). There are 16 residues in the CDR3. CDR1 and CDR2 (germline): SGHVS, FQNEAQ. V was shortened by 6 bases and J by 7 bases, with 22 bases between the two germline ends. The CDR3 protein is CASSDAGGPTGNEQFF. CDR3 in DNA: TGTGCCAGCAGTGACGCCGGGGGCCCTACGGGGAATGAGCAGTTCTTC.

Only a few counts were recorded for this clonotype. The chain joins TRBV4-1 to TRBJ1-2; D is perhaps TRBD1 (5 bases). CDR1 and CDR2 (germline): MGHRA, YSYEKL. Trimming stripped 3 bases from V and 4 bases from J, with 12 bases between. The CDR3 sequence is 14 residues long. The CDR3 protein is CASSHVGLSYGYTF. The CDR3 DNA follows: TGCGCCAGCAGCCACGTGGGGCTTAGCTATGGCTACACCTTC.

This clonotype has a single count. V usage is TRBV19 and J usage is TRBJ2-6; either TRBD1 or TRBD2 may supply D (5 bases each). Between the trimmed V and J ends, which lost 3 bases and 0 bases, there was a span of 12 bases. The V gene's germline CDR1 is LNHDA and CDR2 SQIVND (reference sequence). This CDR3 is 17 amino acids long. The CDR3 here is CASSIDPGPSGANVLTF. The CDR3 DNA sequence: TGTGCCAGTAGTATCGACCCGGGACCCTCTGGGGCCAACGTCCTGACTTTC. The whole variable domain, remainder taken from reference TRBV19 and TRBJ2-6, is DGGITQSPKYLFRKEGQNVTLSCEQNLNHDAMYWYRQDPGQGLRLIYYSQIVNDFQKGDIAEGYSVSREKKESFPLTVTSAQKNPTAFYLCASSIDPGPSGANVLTFGAGSRLTVL.

The CDR3 nucleotides are TGTGCCTGGAGTGGGCCCGCAATGAGAACTGAAGCTTTCTTT. This gives the protein CAWSGPAMRTEAFF. The chain carries TRBV30 and TRBJ1-1, with unresolved D. The CDR3 totals 14 residues. The V end lost 1 base, the J end lost 5 bases, and 14 bases lay between the germline ends. The germline gives CDR1 GTSNPN, CDR2 SVGIG (reference sequence).

The table lists this clonotype with a few counts. The chain has TRBV6-2 or TRBV6-3 and TRBJ2-7, with D possibly being TRBD1 (5 bases). Germline V gene lookup returns CDR1 MNHEY and CDR2 SVGEGT. The CDR3 is 17 residues long. V was cut by 6 bases and J by 0 bases, with 21 bases left in between. Written as DNA, the CDR3 is TGTGCCAGCAGGTACCCCCCTCCCAGGGCCATCTCCTACGAGCAGTACTTC. Protein: CASRYPPPRAISYEQYF.

The rearrangement links TRBV6-1 to TRBJ2-2, with unresolved D. CDR1 is MNHNS and CDR2 is SASEGT in the germline V gene. V shed 4 bases and J shed 6 bases, with 12 bases lying between them. The CDR3 spans 14 residues. The DNA of the CDR3 is TGTGCCAGCAGTGCCGCTCCTACGCCCGGGGAGCTGTTTTTT. It specifies CASSAAPTPGELFF.

There are a few counts of this clonotype. The chain employs TRBV10-3 and TRBJ1-1, with a weak D call TRBD1 (6 bases). The CDR3 is made up of 13 amino acids. V lost 6 bases and J 0 bases, leaving 8 bases between the germline ends. Germline assignment: CDR1 ENHRY and CDR2 SYGVKD. CDR3 sequence (DNA): TGTGCCATCAGGGGGGCCATGAACACTGAAGCTTTCTTT. Translated: CAIRGAMNTEAFF.

For this clonotype: A junction boundary mismatches the germline segment, possibly from a read error. The chain links TRBV5-4 to TRBJ2-5; 8 bases match TRBD1. The CDR3 runs to 14 residues. Per the germline V gene, CDR1 is SGHNT and CDR2 is YYREEE (reference sequence). The CDR3 loop is CASSFRTGRETQCF. The CDR3 DNA follows: TGTGCCAGCAGCTTCCGGACAGGGCGAGAGACCCAGTGCTTC.

The chain links TRBV27 to TRBJ2-4; D gene uncertain. The CDR3 is 15 residues long. V gave up 5 bases and J gave up 5 bases, with 16 bases separating them. Germline CDR1 MNHEY, CDR2 SMNVEV (reference sequence). CDR3 sequence (DNA): TGTGCCAGCAGTCCCGGACGGCCTGGGGAAAACATTCAGTACTTC. Its protein product is CASSPGRPGENIQYF.

The chain links TRBV7-2 to TRBJ2-2; D remains unclear. The CDR3 has 12 amino acids. CDR1 is SGHTA and CDR2 is FQGNSA in the germline V gene. V lost 5 bases to trimming and J lost 4 bases, with 5 bases between them. CDR3 nucleotide sequence: TGTGCCAGCAGCGTGTTCACCGGGGAGCTGTTTTTT. It yields the protein CASSVFTGELFF.

The rearrangement uses TRBV15 and TRBJ2-3, with D possibly being TRBD1 (6 bases). The V end lost 8 bases, the J end lost 1 base, and 16 bases lay between the germline ends. Germline V gives CDR1 LNHNV, CDR2 YYDKDF (reference sequence). The CDR3 consists of 15 residues. The CDR3 spells CATSDTGYRTDTQYF. CDR3 coding DNA: TGTGCCACCTCCGATACAGGGTATCGCACAGATACGCAGTATTTT.

This clonotype was counted a few times. The rearrangement uses TRBV7-2 and TRBJ2-6, with TRBD1 identical over 9 bases. The CDR3 spans 19 residues. Trimming at V came to 2 bases and at J to 1 base, leaving 9 bases not matched to a gene. Germline V gives CDR1 SGHTA, CDR2 FQGNSA. The DNA of the CDR3 is TGTGCCAGCAGCTTAATCCGGGACAGGGTTAGGTCTGGGGCCAACGTCCTGACTTTC. It translates to CASSLIRDRVRSGANVLTF.

The CDR3 coding sequence is TGTGCCAGCATCCTCACCTGGGGGGATTCAGGGGAGCAGTACTTC. Encoded protein: CASILTWGDSGEQYF. The rearrangement links TRBV7-8 to TRBJ2-7, with D perhaps matching TRBD2 (6 bases). The CDR3 spans 15 residues. Trimming removed 7 bases from V and 7 bases from J, with 23 bases in between. Germline V gene data show CDR1 as SGHVS and CDR2 as FQNEAQ.

This clonotype was found a few times. The rearrangement links TRBV9 to TRBJ1-2, with a tentative D call TRBD1 (5 bases). CDR1 is SGDLS and CDR2 is YYNGEE in the germline V gene. This CDR3 region has 14 residues. Trimming removed 2 bases from V and 10 bases from J, with 18 bases in between. This CDR3 reads CASSVEGQSTYYTF. CDR3 nucleotides: TGTGCCAGCAGCGTCGAGGGGCAGTCTACATACTACACCTTC.

The chain carries TRBV6-1 and TRBJ1-5; 9 bases align to TRBD1. Trimming took 5 bases from V and 8 from J; bases not matched to a gene: 13. There are 16 residues in the CDR3. CDR1 and CDR2 from the germline V gene are MNHNS and SASEGT. CDR3 coding DNA: TGTGCCAGCAGTAAAAGGGGGACAGGGACAAGTGAGCCCCAGCATTTT. Translated: CASSKRGTGTSEPQHF.

This clonotype has a handful of counts. The gene calls are TRBV6-1 and TRBJ1-5; D is undetermined. The CDR3 sequence is 14 residues long. Germline assignment: CDR1 MNHNS and CDR2 SASEGT. The V end was cut by 8 bases, the J end by 4 bases, with 15 bases between. The CDR3 nucleotides are TGTGCCAGCGCAGATGTTGTGGGGAATCAGCCCCAGCATTTT. Amino acids: CASADVVGNQPQHF.

This clonotype was seen only a few times. The V gene is TRBV7-2, the J gene TRBJ1-2; TRBD1 is a possible D gene (6 bases). The CDR3 has 14 residues. Per the germline V gene, CDR1 is SGHTA and CDR2 is FQGNSA. The V end was cut by 5 bases, the J end by 4 bases, with 14 bases between. The CDR3 loop reads CASSRGGRGYGYTF. The DNA of the CDR3 is TGTGCCAGCAGCAGGGGGGGCAGGGGCTATGGCTACACCTTC.

By sample share, this clonotype is medium-sized. The chain uses TRBV27 and TRBJ2-5, with TRBD2 identical over 10 bases. J lost 5 bases, V lost 3 bases, and 6 bases had no gene match. The germline gives CDR1 MNHEY, CDR2 SMNVEV (reference sequence). This CDR3 comprises 15 residues. The CDR3 DNA reads as TGTGCCAGCAGTTTCACTAGCGGGGTTCAGGAGACCCAGTACTTC. It encodes CASSFTSGVQETQYF.